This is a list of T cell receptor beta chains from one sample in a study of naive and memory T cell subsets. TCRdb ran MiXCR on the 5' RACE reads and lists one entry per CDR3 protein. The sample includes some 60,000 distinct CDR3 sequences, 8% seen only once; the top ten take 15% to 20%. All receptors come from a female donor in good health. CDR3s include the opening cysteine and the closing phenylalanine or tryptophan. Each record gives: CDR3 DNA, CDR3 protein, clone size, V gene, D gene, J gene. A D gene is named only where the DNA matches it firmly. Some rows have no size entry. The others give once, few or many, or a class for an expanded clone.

TGTGCCAGCAGACCGGGACAGACAATACCTCTCTATGGCTACACCTTC,CASRPGQTIPLYGYTF,many,TRBV7-9,TRBD1,TRBJ1-2
TGCAGCGTTGTGGGGTCGGCCAGGAGCTATGGCTACACCTTC,CSVVGSARSYGYTF,few,TRBV29-1,NA,TRBJ1-2
TGTGCCAGCAGTTACGGCCAACCAGGGGTTGATTCACCCCTCCACTTT,CASSYGQPGVDSPLHF,many,TRBV6-6,NA,TRBJ1-6
TGTGCCAGCAGCCCCGACTACGGTCAGGGCACGGCCCCTGAAGCTTTCTTT,CASSPDYGQGTAPEAFF,few,TRBV6-5,NA,TRBJ1-1
TGTGCCAGCGGTCGACGGAGCGGGAGGGCCAGGGTCAGCAATGAGCAGTTCTTC,CASGRRSGRARVSNEQFF,NA,TRBV6-5,TRBD2,TRBJ2-1
TGCAGCGTGGGACAGGGGAGGTACGAGCAGTACTTC,CSVGQGRYEQYF,few,TRBV29-1,TRBD1,TRBJ2-7
TGCAGTGCTAGGCGGGGAGATTACTACAATGAGCAGTTCTTC,CSARRGDYYNEQFF,few,TRBV20-1,NA,TRBJ2-1
TGCAGTGCTAGATCAACCTCCCTACGCTATGGCTACACCTTC,CSARSTSLRYGYTF,many,TRBV20-1,NA,TRBJ1-2
TGTGCCAGCAGTAAGACTAGCGGGGGGACAAACGGGGAGCTGTTTTTT,CASSKTSGGTNGELFF,many,TRBV6-5,TRBD2,TRBJ2-2
TGTGCCAGCAGGGAACTCTATTCTAGCAATCAGCCCCAGCATTTT,CASRELYSSNQPQHF,NA,TRBV6-1,NA,TRBJ1-5
TGTGCCAGCAGTGGGTTGGGGTTTGGAAACACCATATATTTT,CASSGLGFGNTIYF,NA,TRBV28,NA,TRBJ1-3
TGCAGCGTTGAACCGCAGGGGAGTAAGGAGACCCAGTACTTC,CSVEPQGSKETQYF,many,TRBV29-1,NA,TRBJ2-5
TGTGCCAGCGGCTTTCCGCCGGGGACAAGCTCCTACAATGAGCAGTTCTTC,CASGFPPGTSSYNEQFF,few,TRBV12-3/TRBV12-4,NA,TRBJ2-1
TGTGCCAGCAGTTTACAAGACAATCAGCCCCAGCATTTT,CASSLQDNQPQHF,few,TRBV12-3/TRBV12-4,NA,TRBJ1-5
TGCAGTGCTCGGCAGGGCTTTCTTTACAATGAGCAGTTCTTC,CSARQGFLYNEQFF,NA,TRBV20-1,NA,TRBJ2-1
TGCGCCAGCAGCTTCGGCGTCGGACAGGTTCGCTACGAGCAGTACTTC,CASSFGVGQVRYEQYF,many,TRBV5-1,TRBD1,TRBJ2-7
TGTGCCAGCAGCTTTTTGCGGGGGGCCCGAGAGACCCAGTACTTC,CASSFLRGARETQYF,many,TRBV12-3/TRBV12-4,TRBD2,TRBJ2-5
TGTGCCAGCAGCAAGGGACAGGGAATGATGGCTGAAGCTTTCTTT,CASSKGQGMMAEAFF,many,TRBV7-9,TRBD1,TRBJ1-1
TGTGCCAGGACGGGGGGTCTAGCGCACAATGAGCAGTTCTTC,CARTGGLAHNEQFF,few,TRBV2,TRBD2,TRBJ2-1
TGTGCCAGCAGCCATCGAGTCGTGGGGGAGAGGACTGAAGCTTTCTTT,CASSHRVVGERTEAFF,many,TRBV7-9,NA,TRBJ1-1
TGTGCCACCCCGGGACAGGGGGCTAGTGAGCAGTTCTTC,CATPGQGASEQFF,NA,TRBV21-1,NA,TRBJ2-1
TGTGCCAGCATGAGCCGTAGGTCGGGGGCAAATCAGCCCCAGCATTTT,CASMSRRSGANQPQHF,many,TRBV6-6,NA,TRBJ1-5
TGCAGTGCTAGGGGGGGGCAGTGGGACACTGAAGCTTTCTTT,CSARGGQWDTEAFF,many,TRBV20-1,NA,TRBJ1-1
TGTGCCAGCAGTCTCATCGGGCGGAGCTCTGGAAACACCATATATTTT,CASSLIGRSSGNTIYF,many,TRBV12-3/TRBV12-4,NA,TRBJ1-3
TGTGCCAGCACCCGCGGACGGGATACGCAGTATTTT,CASTRGRDTQYF,many,TRBV12-3/TRBV12-4,NA,TRBJ2-3
TGTGCCAGCAGTTTTCGATCCTTTGGGGGTAGTGGAAACACCATATATTTT,CASSFRSFGGSGNTIYF,many,TRBV12-3/TRBV12-4,NA,TRBJ1-3
TGTGCCTGGAGTGTCGGGACAGGGCAGGAAGTTGAAGCTTTCTTT,CAWSVGTGQEVEAFF,NA,TRBV30,TRBD1,TRBJ1-1
TGTGCCAGCGGCAAAGTCTGCAGGGGGCGGTACGAGCAGTACTTC,CASGKVCRGRYEQYF,NA,TRBV21-1,NA,TRBJ2-7
TGTGCCAGCAGACTGGACGTGTTGGGCTACACCTTC,CASRLDVLGYTF,NA,TRBV2,NA,TRBJ1-2
TGTGCCAGCAGTTACCGACAGGGAGAACAGCCCCAGCATTTT,CASSYRQGEQPQHF,NA,TRBV6-6,TRBD1,TRBJ1-5
TGTGCCACCAGCAGAGCGATGACACCTGGCTACACCTTC,CATSRAMTPGYTF,many,TRBV15,NA,TRBJ1-2
TGTGCCAGCAGCTTACTGGGAGTCCACGAGCAGTACTTC,CASSLLGVHEQYF,few,TRBV7-9,NA,TRBJ2-7
TGTGCCAGCAGTCGCGGGACGGACCTCTCTGGGGCCAACGTCCTGACTTTC,CASSRGTDLSGANVLTF,NA,TRBV6-5,NA,TRBJ2-6
TGTGCCAGCAGAGGACAGGGGAACTATGGCTACACCTTC,CASRGQGNYGYTF,NA,TRBV6-4,TRBD1,TRBJ1-2
TGTGCCAGCAGCTTAGCCGGGGGTGGTCAGCCCCAGCATTTT,CASSLAGGGQPQHF,once,TRBV7-8,NA,TRBJ1-5
TGTGCCTGGAGTGTAATGGTGTCCGGGGCCAACGTCCTGACTTTC,CAWSVMVSGANVLTF,many,TRBV30,NA,TRBJ2-6
TGTGCCAGCAGCTCGCGAAAGGACACCGAGGTAGCCAAAAACATTCAGTACTTC,CASSSRKDTEVAKNIQYF,NA,TRBV7-9,NA,TRBJ2-4
TGCAGTGCTAGTCCCGGGACAGGGGCCGGGACCGATACGCAGTATTTT,CSASPGTGAGTDTQYF,NA,TRBV20-1,TRBD1,TRBJ2-3
TGCAGTGCTAGAAAAGGGCAGGGATACGAAAAACTGTTTTTT,CSARKGQGYEKLFF,many,TRBV20-1,NA,TRBJ1-4
TGTGCCAGCAGTTACGGAGACGGGAGATCGGACGAGCAGTACTTC,CASSYGDGRSDEQYF,NA,TRBV6-6,NA,TRBJ2-7
TGTGCCAGCAGCCCCTATGCGACAGCGAACTATGGCTACACCTTC,CASSPYATANYGYTF,NA,TRBV6-5,NA,TRBJ1-2
TGTGCCAGCAGCCTGAGTTACTATAGCAATCAGCCCCAGCATTTT,CASSLSYYSNQPQHF,NA,TRBV28,NA,TRBJ1-5
TGTGCCAGCAGTTTTTCATTATCCTACGAGCAGTACTTC,CASSFSLSYEQYF,NA,TRBV12-3/TRBV12-4,NA,TRBJ2-7
TGCAGTGCCAGATTCGGACAGGGGGCAAGCAACGAGCAGTACTTC,CSARFGQGASNEQYF,few,TRBV20-1,TRBD1,TRBJ2-7
TGTGCCAGCAGCTTTAGACAGGGGTACTATAGCAATCAGCCCCAGCATTTT,CASSFRQGYYSNQPQHF,NA,TRBV7-9,TRBD1,TRBJ1-5
TGTGCCAGCAGCTCCTCTAGCGGGAGGGGATCAGATACGCAGTATTTT,CASSSSSGRGSDTQYF,few,TRBV7-2,TRBD2,TRBJ2-3
TGTGCCAGCAGCTTGAACCAGGACAGCAATCAGCCCCAGCATTTT,CASSLNQDSNQPQHF,NA,TRBV5-5,NA,TRBJ1-5
TGCGCCAGCAGCCAGGGCCGACAGGGGGTGGTTGGGACTGAAGCTTTCTTT,CASSQGRQGVVGTEAFF,NA,TRBV4-1,TRBD1,TRBJ1-1
TGTGCCAGCAGCGTTATTGGGGGGCTCACTGAAGCTTTCTTT,CASSVIGGLTEAFF,few,TRBV12-3/TRBV12-4,NA,TRBJ1-1
TGCAGCGTTACACGGAACAGAGACCCCTCTGGAAACACCATATATTTT,CSVTRNRDPSGNTIYF,few,TRBV29-1,NA,TRBJ1-3
TGTGCCAGCAGCCCGAGGGCGAGCAATCAGCCCCAGCATTTT,CASSPRASNQPQHF,NA,TRBV7-9,NA,TRBJ1-5
TGTGCCAGCAGCCCGGGCAACTCCTGGGGCACAGATACGCAGTATTTT,CASSPGNSWGTDTQYF,NA,TRBV7-2,NA,TRBJ2-3
TGTGCCAGCCGCGCCGGGACAAGTTTTCAGCCCCAGCATTTT,CASRAGTSFQPQHF,many,TRBV6-5,NA,TRBJ1-5
TGCGCCAGCAGTTCTTCAGGGAGTAATTCACCCCTCCACTTT,CASSSSGSNSPLHF,medium-sized,TRBV10-1,NA,TRBJ1-6
TGCGCCAGCAGCTTCGGGGGCCCCACACACATAGATACGCAGTATTTT,CASSFGGPTHIDTQYF,few,TRBV5-1,NA,TRBJ2-3
TGTGCCAGCAGTCAATATGGTGAGCAGTTCTTC,CASSQYGEQFF,few,TRBV27,NA,TRBJ2-1
TGCGCCAGCAGTAATATGGGGAGTTCGGGGGAGCAGTACTTC,CASSNMGSSGEQYF,NA,TRBV5-1,NA,TRBJ2-7